Sequencing of this TCR beta chain was carried out in a study of blood T cell repertoires in COVID-19. Study overall: Samples taken during acute and convalescent COVID-19 were collected in the United States, Italy and Spain. T cells, B-cell-depleted T cells, or PBMCs supplied cDNA or gDNA.

Germline loops: CDR1 MNHEY, CDR2 SVGAGI. Deletions cut 2 bases from V and 3 bases from J, with 16 bases between. The CDR3 is made up of 16 amino acids. Methods used by the authors: Amplification of reference gene primers was used by the study to estimate nucleated cell counts. TCRdb keeps only in-frame clones here, not all; method: immunoSEQ multiplex PCR. D and trimming come from the DNA, and the V and J calls and clone size come from that table. This repertoire shows tens of thousands of clones, about 85% found once; its top ten account for around an eighth. The rearrangement uses TRBV6-5 and TRBJ2-5; D may be TRBD2 (6 bases). The specimen sequenced was peripheral blood. The clonotype originates from a human donor in a cohort sampled during active COVID-19. The CDR3 reads CASSYGIGWGEETQYF. The CDR3, as DNA: TGTGCCAGCAGTTACGGAATCGGTTGGGGGGAAGAGACCCAGTACTTC.